This T cell receptor (beta chain) came from a study of blood T cells in healthy people across ages (dated by TCRdb to the mid-2010s). With regard to the full study: In model experiments, template switching captured roughly one uniquely barcoded TCR beta cDNA molecule for every two T cells. The study measured age-related changes in TCR beta repertoire diversity using deep sequencing normalized with unique cDNA molecular identifiers. Donors were grouped into four age groups: young (average roughly 17 years), middle-aged (under 40), aged (around 62) and long-lived (roughly 80). For two donors (one aged 18 to 30 and one aged 80 or older), the study analyzed two additional independent replicas of 1 million unique cDNA reads from the same blood draw. Results and caveats for the whole study, not just this receptor: Estimates of total diversity based on one million sequenced T cells were regarded as lower bounds and as underestimates. Observed TCR beta diversity per million T cells fell roughly linearly with age, and a significant reduction was already apparent by age roughly 40. Because profiling used bulk unsorted PBMCs, naive and antigen-experienced compartments could not be compared conclusively. Observed TCR beta diversity correlated strongly with the percentage of naive T cells measured by flow cytometry. Because the CMV infection status of the donors was unknown, age-related changes in expanded clonotypes may potentially have been confounded. Compared with the aged group, more naive CD4+ T cells, fewer expanded clones and increased TCR diversity were shown by the long-lived group, suggesting age selection.

A remark on this clonotype: The specificity of this receptor is unknown. No clone much larger than this one lies a single base away; base qualities are absent.

The library was built by means of 5' RACE. Sequencing used an Illumina HiSeq 2500. A second PCR of roughly 7 to 12 cycles was run with a J-beta primer mix and a sample-barcoded 5' primer. A unique molecular identifier was introduced onto each TCR beta cDNA molecule by a template-switch 5' adaptor carrying 12 random nucleotides. At least 3 million CDR3-containing paired-end reads were obtained from each sample. First-strand cDNA synthesis was performed from all RNA using the Mint cDNA synthesis kit, with priming by a TRBC-specific oligonucleotide. Following uracil-DNA glycosylase treatment, a first 18-cycle PCR with universal primers M1SS and BC2_uni_R was performed on all cDNA. Under the source paper's analysis protocol: Each sample was normalized by randomly selecting 1 million high-quality reads, each carrying a distinct molecular identifier. Instead of being binned into consensus sequences, reads that shared molecular identifiers were thrown out. MiTCR, run with a Q25 quality threshold and the strictest error-elimination algorithm, handled CDR3 identification, clonotype clustering and error correction. Lower-bound total TCR beta diversity was estimated with a nonparametric unseen species model using Euler transformation. The public reads were run again by TCRdb, first through fastp at Q25 and then through MiXCR, and only productive beta chains were kept. Merged by CDR3 protein, the rows form single entries marked with the most common genes and DNA. The V and J calls shown here were made by TCRdb, not taken from the authors' results. The sample yields hundreds of thousands of distinct CDR3 sequences; around 24% were counted once. The ten most abundant clones make up around 10% of the sample.

The donors were about 40 Caucasian individuals from Russia, aged roughly 6 to 100 years, who were systemically healthy. Roughly 9 milliliters of peripheral blood were drawn from each donor into EDTA-treated Vacutainer tubes. Ficoll-Paque density-gradient centrifugation was used to isolate PBMCs, with at least 6 million per sample. Trizol reagent was used to extract total RNA from the PBMCs, yielding at least 6 micrograms per sample. The percentages of naive CD45RAhigh/CD27high T cells were determined by flow cytometry on a PBMC aliquot from every donor. The CDR3 goes from the cysteine to the phenylalanine over 15 residues. The sequence is cut down to CDR3 DNA, 45 bases in frame from base 1. CDR1 and CDR2 (SGHRS, YFSETQ) derive from the germline V gene. This sample also appeared in a second study, on T cells of mothers and their children. The other study reports the following: Donors were nine systemically healthy Caucasian individuals: three mothers and their six children. cDNA synthesis consumed the entire amount of extracted RNA, loaded at approximately 1.6 ug RNA in each 15 ul reaction. Sample barcodes and 2-4 random nucleotides were added via the M1S primer in the second PCR. Each mother yielded over 9.5 million TCR beta CDR3 reads and each child 2.5 million to 3 million reads. TCR recombination output is similarly shaped by thymic selection in related and unrelated pairs, with a minor effect exerted by inherited differences. Normalized repertoire overlap in related mother-child pairs was always slightly higher than in unrelated mother-child pairs, but the difference was never significant. With a sensitivity of around 97 clones per million clonotypes, no persistent microchimeric T cell clones were detected. The study used deep NGS to compare TCR beta repertoires of mothers and children, seeking features distinguishing related mother-child pairs from unrelated individuals. The mean age was around 42 +/- 4 years for the mothers and around 11 +/- 4 years for the children. After adapter ligation was performed with NEBNext reagents, the libraries were sequenced on an Illumina HiSeq 2000 with 100+100 nt paired-end reads. To prevent cross-contamination, the mother and child libraries were prepared one month apart and sequenced in separate runs. Each donor had between about 500,000 and 2,300,000 distinct TCR beta clonotypes identified. Naive TCR beta clonotypes were estimated from low-frequency clonotypes matched to each donor's FACS-determined naive share, without sorting.

The sequence links TRBV5-1 to TRBJ2-5, with TRBD2 identical over 10 junction bases. The closer fit of TRBJ2-7 to the DNA end suggests the J call may be wrong. Material for sequencing was blood. This receptor was identified in a boy aged 5-17 years in good health. The CDR3 corresponds to CASSSLAGGLGEQYF. The nucleotide sequence reads TGCGCCAGCAGCTCATTAGCGGGGGGTCTTGGCGAGCAGTACTTC.